This passage covers 21 T cell receptor beta chains from one sample sequenced in a study of CD8+CD57+ T cells in acquired aplastic anemia (dated by TCRdb to 2016 to 2018). Expansion of CD8+CD57+ cells had been shown by flow cytometry in the patients chosen for sequencing. The run used an Illumina HiSeq 2000. Profiling of TCR beta VDJ combinations and CDR3 sequences used genomic DNA as the template. In-frame beta chains were kept once TCRdb had trimmed the public reads at Q25 with fastp and called clones with MiXCR. Rows are combined by CDR3 protein, so each entry shows the most common genes and DNA. This sample gives fewer than 300,000 distinct CDR3 sequences in total; approximately 86% of them show up just once. The ten biggest clones cover approximately 42% of the sample. Material: sorted CD4+, CD8+, or CD8+CD57+ T cells (not recorded which) from PBMCs. Every receptor here comes from a human donor with aplastic anemia.

The rearrangement joins TRBV11-2 to TRBJ2-3; TRBD1 might be the D (6 bases). CDR1 SGHAT and CDR2 FQNNGV come from the germline V gene. This CDR3 is built from 13 residues. The V gene lost 8 bases and the J gene lost 6 bases, with 15 bases spanning the gap. CDR3 region: CASGVVGQDTQYF. Here the CDR3 DNA reads TGTGCCAGCGGGGTAGTAGGACAGGATACGCAGTATTTT.

Turning to this clonotype: At one end, the junction sequence differs from germline, possibly due to a read error. This chain uses TRBV7-3 with TRBJ2-1; 7 bases line up with TRBD2. The germline V gene encodes CDR1 SGHTA and CDR2 FQGTGA. The CDR3 covers 16 residues. The CDR3 DNA follows: TGTGCCAGCAGCGTAACGGGAGGACCCGATGCTAGTGAGCAGTTCTTC. It codes for CASSVTGGPDASEQFF.

Regarding this clonotype: A junction end diverges from the germline sequence, so it may reflect a read error. The chain recombines TRBV7-9 with TRBJ2-5; no clear D gene. CDR1 and CDR2 from the germline V gene are SEHNR and FQNEAQ (reference sequence). The CDR3 is 14 amino acids. DNA of the CDR3: TGTGCCACCAGCAGAGGCGGAGCGCATGAGACCCAGTACTTC. It translates to CATSRGGAHETQYF.

The chain is built from TRBV2 and TRBJ1-1, with a possible D match to TRBD1 (5 bases). This CDR3 has 15 amino acids. Germline assignment: CDR1 SNHLY and CDR2 FYNNEI. Trimming took off 6 bases at V and 7 bases at J, with 21 bases between the two ends. The CDR3 region has the DNA TGTGCCAGCAGCTTAGGCGGAGGGGCGAACGGTGAAGCTTTCTTT. It translates to CASSLGGGANGEAFF.

The chain employs TRBV6-1 and TRBJ1-5; D remains unclear. The CDR3 is made up of 13 amino acids. Germline assignment: CDR1 MNHNS and CDR2 SASEGT. Trimming stripped 1 base from V and 3 bases from J, with 4 bases between. CDR3 in amino acids: CASSEDNNQPQHF. The CDR3 coding sequence is TGTGCCAGCAGTGAAGACAACAATCAGCCCCAGCATTTT.

The V call is TRBV11-2, the J call TRBJ1-2; 9 bases line up with TRBD1. CDR3 length: 16 residues. The V and J ends lost 5 bases and 8 bases, in that order; junction bases with no gene match: 15. Germline V gene data show CDR1 as SGHAT and CDR2 as FQNNGV. For the CDR3, the DNA is TGTGCCAGCAGCCTTACAGGACAGGGGTCCCTAATCGGCTACACCTTC. This encodes CASSLTGQGSLIGYTF.

Comment on this clonotype: The junction shows a germline mismatch at one end, possibly a read error. The chain carries TRBV11-2 and TRBJ2-5; D ambiguous. CDR1 and CDR2 (germline): SGHAT, FQNNGV. This CDR3 is built from 14 residues. This CDR3 is CASSIELTQETQYF. The CDR3 nucleotides are TGTGCCAGCAGCATAGAGTTGACACAAGAGACCCAGTACTTC. The variable domain in full, with the rest retrieved from reference TRBV11-2 and TRBJ2-5, is EAGVAQSPRYKIIEKRQSVAFWCNPISGHATLYWYQQILGQGPKLLIQFQNNGVVDDSQLPKDRFSAERLKGVDSTLKIQPAKLEDSAVYLCASSIELTQETQYFGPGTRLLVL.

This clonotype was seen a few times. V gene TRBV11-2 combines with J gene TRBJ1-2; D possibly corresponds to TRBD1 (5 bases). Trimming shortened V by 4 bases and J by 6 bases, and 12 bases separated the two germline ends. The germline V gene encodes CDR1 SGHAT and CDR2 FQNNGV. CDR3 length: 13 residues. CDR3 residues: CASSWGGGDGYTF. DNA for the CDR3: TGTGCCAGCAGCTGGGGGGGAGGGGATGGCTACACCTTC.

As to this clonotype: Relative to the germline gene, one junction end is altered; a read error may explain this. The J gene is TRBJ2-3, the V gene TRBV2; D call uncertain. The tail of the sequence fits TRBJ1-5 better, so the J call may be wrong. The CDR3 runs 14 residues. Germline lookup yields CDR1 SNHLY and CDR2 FYNNEI. CDR3 loop: CASSEAYSTQPQHF. The CDR3 DNA sequence: TGTGCCAGCAGCGAAGCCTATAGTACCCAGCCCCAGCATTTT.

The J gene is TRBJ2-7, the V gene TRBV7-3, with 7 bases matching TRBD1. Germline loops: CDR1 SGHTA, CDR2 FQGTGA. This CDR3 is 18 amino acids long. V lost 8 bases and J lost 0; bases outside the gene matches: 19. CDR3 in amino acids: CASSCQPNGTAHSYEQYV. The CDR3 region has the DNA TGTGCCAGCTCCTGTCAGCCCAACGGGACAGCACACTCCTACGAGCAGTACGTC.

Concerning this clonotype: The missing conserved phenylalanine or tryptophan at the end of this CDR3 makes a read error likely. The DNA is omitted, as the CDR3 cannot be located on it reliably, and the CDR3 follows TCRdb's listing. V usage is TRBV19 and J usage is TRBJ2-1; TRBD2 is taken as the D call from the table, unchecked against the DNA. The CDR3 contains 16 residues when both ends are counted. Per germline, CDR1 LNHDA and CDR2 SQIVND (reference sequence). CDR3 residues: CASSIASGNYQDELFV.

Of note for this clonotype: Relative to the germline gene, one junction end is altered; a read error may explain this. V gene TRBV7-9 combines with J gene TRBJ2-3, with a possible D match to TRBD1 (6 bases). The V gene's germline CDR1 is SEHNR and CDR2 FQNEAQ (reference sequence). The CDR3 length is 14 residues. Written as DNA, the CDR3 is TGTGCCAGCAGCCCCGGGCCCACAGGGAATTCACCCCTCTTT. Its protein product is CASSPGPTGNSPLF.

The V gene is TRBV7-8, the J gene TRBJ2-3; no reliable D call. V was clipped by 5 bases and J by 6 bases, with 15 bases between them. Germline assignment: CDR1 SGHVS and CDR2 FQNEAQ. The CDR3 totals 14 residues. DNA of the CDR3: TGTGCCAGCAGCCTGAACCCGAGATGGGATACGCAGTATTTT. Its translation is CASSLNPRWDTQYF. Full variable domain (missing parts from reference TRBV7-8 and TRBJ2-3): GAGVSQSPRYKVAKRGQDVALRCDPISGHVSLFWYQQALGQGPEFLTYFQNEAQLDKSGLPSDRFFAERPEGSVSTLKIQRTQQEDSAVYLCASSLNPRWDTQYFGPGTRLTVL.

V is TRBV7-3 and J is TRBJ2-3, with D possibly matching TRBD1 (6 bases). V lost 6 bases and J 11 bases, leaving 21 bases between the germline ends. The germline gives CDR1 SGHTA, CDR2 FQGTGA. This CDR3 has 14 amino acids. CDR3 DNA: TGTGCCAGCAGAAGACAGGCCAATCCCGTTGAGCAGTATTTT. Residues: CASRRQANPVEQYF.

The rearrangement uses TRBV10-3 and TRBJ2-7, with TRBD2 identical over 10 bases. The CDR3 has 15 residues. Germline V gives CDR1 ENHRY, CDR2 SYGVKD. The V and J ends lost 3 bases and 5 bases, in that order; junction bases with no gene match: 7. The CDR3 reads CAISEMSGGVHEQYF. In DNA, the CDR3 is TGTGCCATCAGTGAAATGAGCGGGGGGGTCCACGAGCAGTACTTC.

On this clonotype: No conserved phenylalanine or tryptophan ends this CDR3, so it is likely a read error. The limits of the CDR3 on the DNA are not certain, so only TCRdb's listed CDR3 is given. The chain carries TRBV7-3 and TRBJ2-2; the listed D gene, TRBD1, was not tested against the DNA. CDR1 and CDR2 from the germline V gene are SGHTA and FQGTGA. The CDR3 sequence runs 12 residues, both termini included. CDR3 protein: CASSPVDGIEDT.

The chain links TRBV15 to TRBJ1-6; unclear D gene. CDR1 is LNHNV and CDR2 is YYDKDF in the germline V gene (reference sequence). The CDR3 runs to 12 residues. V lost 11 bases to trimming and J lost 6 bases, with 11 bases between them. This CDR3 reads CAAAQINSPLHF. CDR3 in DNA: TGTGCCGCCGCTCAAATTAATTCACCCCTCCACTTT.

The V call is TRBV7-3, the J call TRBJ2-2; D is possibly TRBD1 or TRBD2 (5 bases each). V was pared by 6 bases and J by 12 bases, with 26 bases between. The V gene's germline CDR1 is SGHTA and CDR2 FQGTGA. CDR3 length: 16 amino acids. In nucleotides, the CDR3 is TGTGCCAGCAGTGATTCCAGGACTGGGGGAGAGACGCAGCTGTTTTTT. It specifies CASSDSRTGGETQLFF.

Remarks on this clonotype: Its ends do not fully match the called genes, so a read error is possible. The chain employs TRBV7-9 and TRBJ2-5, with a tentative D call TRBD2 (7 bases). The CDR3 runs 14 residues. CDR1 SEHNR and CDR2 FQNEAQ come from the germline V gene (reference sequence). The CDR3 protein is CASSRGAGPGQDEF. In DNA form, the CDR3 reads TGTGCCAGCAGCCGGGGGGCCGGCCCCGGTCAGGATGAGTTC.

The sample holds one count of this clonotype. Lacking the conserved final phenylalanine or tryptophan, this CDR3 likely reflects a read error. It is unclear where the CDR3 begins or ends on the DNA, so no DNA is shown, and the CDR3 is as TCRdb lists it. The chain links TRBV7-9 to TRBJ2-3; TRBD2, as called in the table, went unchecked against the DNA. Germline V CDR1 and CDR2: SEHNR, FQNEAQ (reference sequence). The CDR3 spans 13 residues, counting both ends. The CDR3 protein is CASSGGGKDAQSK.

Turning to this clonotype: Since no conserved phenylalanine or tryptophan closes the CDR3, a read error is the likely cause. The limits of the CDR3 on the DNA are not certain, so only TCRdb's listed CDR3 is given. The V and J genes are TRBV9 and TRBJ1-2; TRBD1 is the table's D call, not checked against the DNA. The CDR3 contains 13 residues when both ends are counted. Germline CDR1 is SGDLS and CDR2 is YYNGEE. This CDR3 reads CASSAGTTYGYTL.